This T cell receptor beta chain was sequenced during a study of PD-1 blockade in classical Hodgkin lymphoma. Study-level points and caveats: Whoever responded completely had baseline diversity much like that seen in newly diagnosed patients.

Measured with immunoSEQ multiplex PCR; TCRdb has only the in-frame clones, and not every one. This sample has 40,000 to 50,000 clones, with around two thirds found just once. Time point specified: cycle 4 day 1 (C4D1), after 6 weeks of nivolumab. All the patients suffered relapse after autologous stem cell transplantation, and brentuximab vedotin exposure differed. The table lists this clone with a few counts. Its specificity is not known. Germline V gene data show CDR1 as PRHDT and CDR2 as FYEKMQ (reference sequence). V lost 2 bases and J 2 bases, leaving 10 bases between the germline ends. The CDR3 consists of 14 residues.

The TCR was taken from a human donor with classical Hodgkin lymphoma. The chain employs TRBV13 and TRBJ2-7; D ambiguous. The specimen was peripheral blood mononuclear cells (PBMCs), collected before the fourth cycle of nivolumab. The CDR3 DNA sequence: TGTGCCAGCAGCTTAAGATCCAGGCCCTACGAGCAGTACTTC. As protein: CASSLRSRPYEQYF. The variable domain in full, completed from reference TRBV13 and TRBJ2-7, reads AAGVIQSPRHLIKEKRETATLKCYPIPRHDTVYWYQQGPGQDPQFLISFYEKMQSDKGSIPDRFSAQQFSDYHSELNMSSLELGDSALYFCASSLRSRPYEQYFGPGTRLTVT.